This T cell receptor beta chain was captured in a study of CD8 T cells in ankylosing spondylitis. Study-wide results and limits: Some of the motif variants had earlier been found in reactive arthritis patients' fluid and blood. A TCR beta motif of several highly homologous variants seemed to mark ankylosing spondylitis blood. Reportedly, disease-linked clones are significantly enriched in ankylosing spondylitis patients' matched synovial fluid.

Germline trimming cut 4 bases from V and 3 bases from J; bases unmatched to any gene: 6. CDR1 and CDR2 from the germline V gene are SGHRS and YFSETQ. The CDR3 has 15 residues. Scientists made TCR beta libraries using quantitative 5'-RACE with molecular barcodes. Using its own MiXCR run on the 5' RACE reads, TCRdb lists one record per CDR3 protein. This sample carries about 160,000 distinct CDR3 sequences, roughly 18% of them seen once, and the ten largest clones take about 7.6%. This clonotype was seen at least ten times. Its antigen is not identified. The sequenced sample was blood, either unsorted or a sorted T cell fraction (not recorded which). This receptor was obtained from a male donor with ankylosing spondylitis or in good health (not recorded which). This chain joins TRBV5-1 and TRBJ2-3, with 9 bases lining up with TRBD1. CDR3 nucleotide sequence: TGCGCCAGCAGCAGGACGACAGGGGGAACAGATACGCAGTATTTT. Its translation: CASSRTTGGTDTQYF.